This T cell receptor beta chain was recorded in a study of tumour-infiltrating T cells in Burkitt lymphoma. Study background: Productive clonality predicted overall and progression-free survival.

Germline assignment: CDR1 SNHLY and CDR2 FYNNEI. V lost 3 bases and J 2 bases, leaving 8 bases between the germline ends. The CDR3 spans 15 residues. Assay: immunoSEQ multiplex PCR; the TCRdb copy retains only in-frame clones and omits some. The sample has about a thousand clones; under 15% are singletons. Only a few counts were recorded for this clone. This sequence originates from a human donor with diffuse large B-cell lymphoma. The sample consisted of tumor tissue. The chain couples TRBV2 to TRBJ1-6; D not certain. CDR3 sequence (DNA): TGTGCCAGCAGTGAGGACTTGCCCTATAATTCACCCCTCCACTTT. This translates into CASSEDLPYNSPLHF.